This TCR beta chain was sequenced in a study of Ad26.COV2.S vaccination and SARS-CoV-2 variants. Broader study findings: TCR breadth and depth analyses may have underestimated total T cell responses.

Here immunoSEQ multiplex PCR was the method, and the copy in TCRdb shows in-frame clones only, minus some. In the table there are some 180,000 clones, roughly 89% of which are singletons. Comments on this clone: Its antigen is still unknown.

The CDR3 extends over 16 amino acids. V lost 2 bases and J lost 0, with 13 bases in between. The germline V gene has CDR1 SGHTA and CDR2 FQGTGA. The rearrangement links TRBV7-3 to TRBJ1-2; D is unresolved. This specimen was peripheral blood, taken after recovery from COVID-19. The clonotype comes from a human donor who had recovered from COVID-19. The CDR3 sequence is CASSLSPRAPNYGYTF. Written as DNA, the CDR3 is TGTGCCAGCAGCTTATCCCCAAGGGCCCCTAACTATGGCTACACCTTC.